The sequence of this TCR beta chain was determined in a study of cytomegalovirus exposure and HLA in healthy donors (dated by TCRdb to between 2016 and 2019). Describing the broader study: In an earlier analysis of some 550 of the donors, approximately 260 Gb of sequence data and 90 million to 120 million unique TCR beta sequences from roughly 200 million T cells were reported. An earlier analysis of around 540 of the donors applied high-throughput TCR beta sequencing to assess whether each TCR beta V gene segment acted as functional or pseudogenic. Every discovery cohort repertoire had been produced on one sequencing platform. Rather than using new phenotypic data, the later analysis identified candidate immune exposures from TCR beta sequences and from how often those sequences occurred across donors. The study profiled the T cell repertoires of some 610 subjects by immunosequencing and related them to cytomegalovirus serostatus. Donor age, sex, ethnicity and CMV serostatus were collected together with the repertoire data. About 300 gigabases of sequencing data and around 90 million unique TCR sequences made up an early release that covered 640 HLA-typed donors. The study aimed to test whether cataloging public T cell receptors could reveal signatures of past pathogen exposure. Of the 398 genotyped donors, 81% were placed in the genetic ancestry cluster associated with self-reported Caucasian donors. About five DR-DQ haplotypes were treated as single units for association and clustering because of strong linkage in the cohort. A later analysis re-examined previously published TCR beta repertoires from several hundred donors and added high-resolution HLA genotyping to investigate patterns of TCR occurrence. HLA typing covered class I and class II loci at four-digit resolution. Among around 400 genotyped donors of the cohort, an average of approximately 240,000 unique TCR beta nucleotide sequences were sequenced per donor, around a sixth of them non-productive. A later genetic analysis took genome-wide SNP genotypes for about 55% of the roughly 700 donors and used that subset as a discovery cohort. To predict cytomegalovirus infection status, the study combined high-throughput TCR immunosequencing, statistical association of individual TCRs with disease status, and machine learning. A separate validation cohort of some 130 different subjects was used in addition to the roughly 700-subject first cohort. Typing coverage differed by locus: A, B, C, DRB1 and DQB1 were typed in about 620-640 donors, DQA1 in about 500, DPA1 in roughly 590, and DPB1 in 400 to 490.

Overall study results and their limits: Some IMGT-functional V segments, including TRBV6-2 and TRBV6-3, could not be distinguished by the 87-base-pair reads and were therefore excluded. A further reported finding was that TCR beta sequences accurately predicted the HLA-A and HLA-B alleles for most subjects in the first cohort. The cohort was sequenced for TCR beta chains only, and without alpha or paired-chain data the features that could be detected were limited. It was suggested by the authors that the approach could potentially be generalized to other disease states and immunological phenotypes. In vitro tests confirmed that a few of the cytomegalovirus-associated TCR beta chains recognize cytomegalovirus antigens. According to a later analysis, TCR association rates differed among HLA loci, with DRB1 alleles showing the most associated TCRs and HLA-C alleles showing the fewest. The classifier was reported to diagnose cytomegalovirus status with high specificity and sensitivity in both the original and validation cohorts. In a later analysis, over 15,000 TCR beta sequences were associated with specific HLA alleles at a false discovery rate of 0.05. V-gene and J-gene trimming of TCR beta chains was associated with a missense DCLRE1C variant in a later genetic analysis, and the association was replicated in an independent cohort. The sequencing pipeline was judged likely to have produced a cluster of highly shared sequence variants as a technical artifact. The study listed over 150 TCR beta chains as associated with cytomegalovirus. Because counts were too low, seventeen rarely observed V segments, including chromosome 9 orphons, were excluded from the earlier analysis of roughly 580 of the donors. An earlier analysis of approximately 570 of the donors showed that most TCR beta V segments appeared in productive rearrangements either about 87% or about 30% of the time, which broadly matched IMGT annotations. In a later analysis, HLA-associated TCR beta chains were found to be more clonally expanded and to have lower generation probabilities than equally common non-associated chains. Linkage disequilibrium might explain the correlated functional status among segregating V segments, but an unknown experimental factor could not be excluded. Because some donors lacked HLA typing at each locus, the association tests relied only on the typed subset. The presence/absence analyses assumed that sequencing depth was roughly uniform across donors, and that assumption may not be true. In a later genetic analysis, fewer N-insertions in productive TCRs were reported among donors in an Asian-associated ancestry cluster than the roughly 700-donor mean. In a later analysis, most CMV-associated TCR beta chains were found to appear HLA-restricted, with HLA associations seemingly driven largely by CMV exposure. CMV serostatus was the only immune exposure information available for the cohort. According to a later analysis, parvovirus B19, influenza, CMV and Epstein-Barr virus appeared linked to several top co-occurrence clusters. Most TCR sequences were seen in very few donors, while some public TCRs were found in many individuals. When HLA alleles, especially DR and DQ, strongly co-occurred, TCR associations were difficult to assign to individual alleles.

V is pared back by 0 bases and J by 2 bases, with 5 bases lying between the germline termini. Measured from the cysteine to the phenylalanine, the CDR3 is 14 residues long. The read is trimmed to its CDR3 DNA, 42 bases read in frame from base 1. The germline V gene encodes CDR1 SEHNR and CDR2 FQNEAQ (reference sequence). In total, more than 500 healthy bone marrow donors made up the cohort. At the time of sampling, every cohort member was nominally healthy, though immune exposures that went unrecorded were likely present. The donor tested CMV seropositive and was one of the 289 seropositive cohort members. Each donor provided a peripheral blood sample, and peripheral blood mononuclear cells were used for TCR beta sequencing. Genomic DNA extraction from the blood cell samples was performed with the Qiagen DNeasy Blood Extraction Kit. The method was the immunoSEQ multiplex PCR assay. For the multiplex PCR, a mixture combining 60 forward primers for TCR Vbeta segments and 13 reverse primers for TCR Jbeta segments was used. A multiplex PCR assay on genomic DNA amplified the CDR3 region of rearranged TCR beta genes. Amplified TCR beta libraries were sequenced as 87-base-pair reads on the Illumina HiSeq System. The paper's processing steps were these. A later analysis tallied tens of millions of unique TCR beta chains across the 666 repertoires, and roughly 11 million of those chains were shared by two or more donors. To remove PCR and sequencing errors, raw reads were error-corrected and collapsed into unique sequences using a nearest-neighbor algorithm that merged closely related sequences. V, D and J gene segments were assigned by aligning CDR3 sequences to IMGT reference sequences. For a sequence to be retained, a match of at least six nucleotides to both a V gene segment and a J gene segment was required. A rearrangement counted as productive if the CDR3 had no stop codons and remained in frame with V and J, and every other rearrangement counted as non-productive. Following IMGT convention, CDR3 was defined as the stretch from the second conserved V-encoded cysteine up to the conserved J-encoded phenylalanine. Sequences without an unambiguous match to a single V gene segment were excluded from the earlier analysis of about 630 of the donors. An earlier analysis of 500 to 700 of the donors classified V segments as functional when productive rearrangements were above 56.7% and as segregating when the standard deviation between donors was above 5%. To diagnose cytomegalovirus status from the catalog of TCR beta chain sequences, a statistical classification framework was built. V and J gene assignment, in a later analysis, came from comparing TCR nucleotide sequences with IMGT/GENE-DB human TR gene sequences. A later analysis assigned CDR3 sequences and most-parsimonious VDJ recombination scenarios with the TCRdist pipeline. A later analysis defined each TCR beta chain by its CDR3 amino acid sequence plus V-gene family, and excluded reads lacking a unique V-gene family. In a later analysis, approximately 640 highly shared, low-generation-probability nucleotide sequences were removed to address suspected cross-contamination and a sequencing artifact. In a later analysis, a clonal expansion index for each public chain was calculated from normalized within-repertoire ranks of inferred template counts. A later analysis computed generation probabilities with a VDJ recombination model fitted to out-of-frame rearrangements, and checked the results against IGoR. A later analysis scored TCR-TCR, TCR-HLA and TCR-CMV co-occurrence with hypergeometric tests, applying a repertoire-size bias correction to TCR pairs. False discovery rates were estimated in a later analysis by permuting HLA or CMV assignments 20 times. In a later analysis, co-occurring TCRs were grouped using DBSCAN, with TCRdist sequence similarity added in when clustering inside HLA-allele-positive subsets. Repertoires with fewer than 30,000 or more than 120,000 public chains, plus five repertoires with anomalous nucleotide sharing, were excluded from co-occurrence clustering. TCRdb retrieved this table from immuneACCESS and kept in-frame rearrangements only. Not all clones are present; in checked studies, unresolved V genes account for under half, and no reason is known for the remainder. From that table come the V and J calls and clone size; the DNA was used to work out D and trimming. This sample is represented by under 130,000 clones; more than 75% of them were singletons. The ten largest clones capture about 9.3% of the sample.

Turning to this clone: The specificity of this receptor is unknown. No much larger clonotype is one base removed from it; base qualities were not supplied.

Material: PBMCs. The chain couples TRBV7-9 to TRBJ1-5, with TRBD1 as a weak D call on 5 bases. This TCR derives from a young woman in good health and CMV-seropositive. The sequenced DNA: TGTGCCAGCAGCTTAGCAGGGGGCAATCAGCCCCAGCATTTT. Its protein is CASSLAGGNQPQHF.